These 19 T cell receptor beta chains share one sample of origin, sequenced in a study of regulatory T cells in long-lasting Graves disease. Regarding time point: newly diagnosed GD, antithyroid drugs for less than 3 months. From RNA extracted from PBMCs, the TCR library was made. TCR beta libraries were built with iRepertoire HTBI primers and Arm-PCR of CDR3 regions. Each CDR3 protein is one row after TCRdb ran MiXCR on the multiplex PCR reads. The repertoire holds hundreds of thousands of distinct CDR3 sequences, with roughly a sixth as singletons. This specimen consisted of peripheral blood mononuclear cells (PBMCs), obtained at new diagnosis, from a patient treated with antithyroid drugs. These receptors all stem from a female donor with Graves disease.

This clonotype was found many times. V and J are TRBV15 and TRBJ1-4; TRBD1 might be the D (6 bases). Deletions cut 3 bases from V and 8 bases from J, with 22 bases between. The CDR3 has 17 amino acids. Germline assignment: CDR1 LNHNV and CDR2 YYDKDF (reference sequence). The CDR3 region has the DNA TGTGCCACCAGCAGCCCGGAGGACAGCACTGACCTGGAAAAACTGTTTTTT. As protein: CATSSPEDSTDLEKLFF.

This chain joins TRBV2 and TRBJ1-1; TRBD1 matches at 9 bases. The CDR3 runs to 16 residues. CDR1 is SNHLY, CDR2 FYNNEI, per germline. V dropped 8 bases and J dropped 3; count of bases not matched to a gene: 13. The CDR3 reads CASSDGQGFTDTEAFF. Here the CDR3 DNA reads TGTGCCAGCTCCGACGGACAGGGGTTCACTGACACTGAAGCTTTCTTT.

Written as DNA, the CDR3 is TGCAGTGCGCGGACCCCGGGTTCCATTGCAGAGACCCAGTACTTC. It codes for CSARTPGSIAETQYF. The chain recombines TRBV20-1 with TRBJ2-5; D ambiguous. This CDR3 comprises 15 residues. CDR1 and CDR2 from the germline V gene are DFQATT and SNEGSKA (reference sequence). Trimming pared 6 bases from V and 4 bases from J, leaving 21 bases between.

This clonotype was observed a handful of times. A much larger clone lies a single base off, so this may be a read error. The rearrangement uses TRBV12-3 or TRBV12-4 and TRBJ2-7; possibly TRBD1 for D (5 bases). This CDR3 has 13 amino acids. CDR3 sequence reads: CASSWGSAYKQYF. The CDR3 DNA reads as TGTGCCAGCAGTTGGGGCAGCGCCTACAAGCAGTACTTC.

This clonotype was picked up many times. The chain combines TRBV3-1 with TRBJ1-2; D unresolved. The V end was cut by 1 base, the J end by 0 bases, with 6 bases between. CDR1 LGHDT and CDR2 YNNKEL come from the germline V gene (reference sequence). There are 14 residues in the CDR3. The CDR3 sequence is CASSQARANYGYTF. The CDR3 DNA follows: TGTGCCAGCAGCCAAGCCCGGGCTAACTATGGCTACACCTTC.

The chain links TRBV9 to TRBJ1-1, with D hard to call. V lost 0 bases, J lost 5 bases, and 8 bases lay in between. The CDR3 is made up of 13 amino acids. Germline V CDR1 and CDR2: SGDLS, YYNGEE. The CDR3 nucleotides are TGTGCCAGCAGCGTAGCAGTCGCGACTGAAGCTTTCTTT. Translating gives CASSVAVATEAFF.

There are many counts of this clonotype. The CDR3 region has the DNA TGCGCCAGCAGCCAAGATGTGGGGGGGATGTATGGCTACACCTTC. Its protein product is CASSQDVGGMYGYTF. V and J are TRBV4-3 and TRBJ1-2; tentatively, D is TRBD1 (5 bases). The length of the CDR3 is 15 residues. V lost 0 bases, J lost 5 bases, and 13 bases lay in between. Per germline, CDR1 LGHNA and CDR2 YSLEER.

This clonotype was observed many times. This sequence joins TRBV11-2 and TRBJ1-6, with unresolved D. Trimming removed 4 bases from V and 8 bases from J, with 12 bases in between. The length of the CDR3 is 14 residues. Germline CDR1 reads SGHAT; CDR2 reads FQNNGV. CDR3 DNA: TGTGCCAGCAGCTCAGTCCAAAACTATTCACCCCTCCACTTT. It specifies CASSSVQNYSPLHF.

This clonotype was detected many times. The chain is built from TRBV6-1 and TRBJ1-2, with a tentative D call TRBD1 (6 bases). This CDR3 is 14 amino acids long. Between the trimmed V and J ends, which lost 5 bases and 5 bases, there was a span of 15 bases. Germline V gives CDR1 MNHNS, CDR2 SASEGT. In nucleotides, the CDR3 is TGTGCCAGCAGTCCACAGGGCCTATGGTATGGCTACACCTTC. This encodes CASSPQGLWYGYTF.

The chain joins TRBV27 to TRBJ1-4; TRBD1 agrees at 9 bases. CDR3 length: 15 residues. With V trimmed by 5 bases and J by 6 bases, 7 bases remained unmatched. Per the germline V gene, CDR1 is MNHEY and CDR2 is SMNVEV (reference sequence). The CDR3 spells CASSTDRGNYEKLFF. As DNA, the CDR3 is TGTGCCAGCAGTACGGACAGGGGAAATTATGAAAAACTGTTTTTT.

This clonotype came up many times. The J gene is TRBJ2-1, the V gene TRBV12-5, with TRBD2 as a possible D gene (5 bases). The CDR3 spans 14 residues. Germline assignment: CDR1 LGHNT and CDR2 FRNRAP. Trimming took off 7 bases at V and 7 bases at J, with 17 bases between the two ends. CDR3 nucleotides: TGTGCTAGTGTCGGTAGCGCTTCCGGGAATGAGCAGTTCTTC. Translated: CASVGSASGNEQFF.

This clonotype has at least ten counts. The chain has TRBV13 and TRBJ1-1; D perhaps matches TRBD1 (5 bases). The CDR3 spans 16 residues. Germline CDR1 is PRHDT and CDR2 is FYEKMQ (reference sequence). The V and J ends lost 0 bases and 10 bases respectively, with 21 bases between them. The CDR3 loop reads CASSLGSAGTAAAAFF. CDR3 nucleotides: TGTGCCAGCAGCTTAGGCTCTGCCGGGACCGCGGCTGCAGCTTTCTTT.

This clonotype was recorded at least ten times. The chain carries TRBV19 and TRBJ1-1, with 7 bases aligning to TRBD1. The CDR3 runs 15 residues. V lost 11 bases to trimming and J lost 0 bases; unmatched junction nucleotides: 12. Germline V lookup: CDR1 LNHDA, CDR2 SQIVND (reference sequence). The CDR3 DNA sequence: TGTGCCTCCCAGGGGGGCAGCTACATGAACACTGAAGCTTTCTTT. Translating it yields CASQGGSYMNTEAFF. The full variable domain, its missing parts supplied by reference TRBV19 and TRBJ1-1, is DGGITQSPKYLFRKEGQNVTLSCEQNLNHDAMYWYRQDPGQGLRLIYYSQIVNDFQKGDIAEGYSVSREKKESFPLTVTSAQKNPTAFYLCASQGGSYMNTEAFFGQGTRLTVV.

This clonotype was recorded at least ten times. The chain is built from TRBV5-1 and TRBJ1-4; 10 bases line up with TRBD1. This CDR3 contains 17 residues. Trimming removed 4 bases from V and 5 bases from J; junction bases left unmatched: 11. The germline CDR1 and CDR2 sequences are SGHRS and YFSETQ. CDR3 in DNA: TGCGCCAGCAGCGGAGTCCCGGGACAGGGGCCCAATGAAAAACTGTTTTTT. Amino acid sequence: CASSGVPGQGPNEKLFF.

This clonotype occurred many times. The CDR3 is CASSPELGRQLSNQPQHF. The CDR3 DNA sequence: TGTGCCAGCAGCCCGGAGTTGGGACGACAGCTTAGCAATCAGCCCCAGCATTTT. The chain links TRBV7-6 to TRBJ1-5, with D perhaps matching TRBD1 (5 bases). Germline V lookup: CDR1 SGHVS, CDR2 FNYEAQ. The CDR3 is made up of 18 amino acids. V lost 5 bases and J lost 0, with 20 bases in between.

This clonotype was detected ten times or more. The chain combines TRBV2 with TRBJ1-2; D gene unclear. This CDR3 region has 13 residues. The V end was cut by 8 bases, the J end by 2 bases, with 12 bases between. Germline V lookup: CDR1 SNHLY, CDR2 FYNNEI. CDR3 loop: CASRRPENYGYTF. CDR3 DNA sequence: TGTGCCAGCCGTCGGCCGGAAAACTATGGCTACACCTTC.

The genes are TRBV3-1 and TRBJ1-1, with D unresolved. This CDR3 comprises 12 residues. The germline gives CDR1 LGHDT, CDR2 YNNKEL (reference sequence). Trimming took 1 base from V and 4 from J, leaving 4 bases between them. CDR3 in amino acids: CASSQVTTEAFF. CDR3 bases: TGTGCCAGCAGCCAAGTGACCACTGAAGCTTTCTTT. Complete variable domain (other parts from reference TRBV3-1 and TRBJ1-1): DTAVSQTPKYLVTQMGNDKSIKCEQNLGHDTMYWYKQDSKKFLKIMFSYNNKELIINETVPNRFSPKSPDKAHLNLHINSLELGDSAVYFCASSQVTTEAFFGQGTRLTVV.

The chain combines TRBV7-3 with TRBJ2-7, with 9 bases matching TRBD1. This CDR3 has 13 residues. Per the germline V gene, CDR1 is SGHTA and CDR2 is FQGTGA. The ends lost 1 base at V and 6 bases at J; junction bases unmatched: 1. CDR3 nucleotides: TGTGCCAGCAGCTTAATGGACAGGGGCGAGCAGTACTTC. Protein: CASSLMDRGEQYF.

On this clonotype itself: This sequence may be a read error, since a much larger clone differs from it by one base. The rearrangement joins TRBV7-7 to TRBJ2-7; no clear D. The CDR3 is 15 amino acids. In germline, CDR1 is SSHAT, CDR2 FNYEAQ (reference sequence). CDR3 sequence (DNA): TGTGCTAGCAGCTTAGAGTCTAGTCGCCACGGCGAGCAGTACTTC. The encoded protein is CASSLESSRHGEQYF.